This T cell receptor beta chain appears in the sequencing data of a study of cytotoxic CD8 clonotypes in ibrutinib-treated CLL. About the study: The patients comprised 10 to 12 relapsed/refractory and about 15 treatment-naive cases, about 18 IGHV unmutated.

This CDR3 is 12 amino acids long. Trimming left V 4 bases short and J 8 bases short, with 12 bases between. CDR1 is SGHDT, CDR2 YYEEEE, per germline. This clone occurred a few times. Data came from immunoSEQ multiplex PCR; TCRdb stores just in-frame clones and leaves some out. The table lists 68,000 or so clones, approximately 71% of them singletons. The sequence was collected from a human donor with chronic lymphocytic leukemia. The input for sequencing was PBMCs, taken after 12 months of ibrutinib treatment. The chain joins TRBV5-6 to TRBJ1-2; TRBD1 is a possible D gene (6 bases). The CDR3 region has the DNA TGTGCCAGCAGCCTGAGGGGGGACGGCTACACCTTC. It yields the protein CASSLRGDGYTF. Full variable domain (missing parts from reference TRBV5-6 and TRBJ1-2): DAGVTQSPTHLIKTRGQQVTLRCSPKSGHDTVSWYQQALGQGPQFIFQYYEEEERQRGNFPDRFSGHQFPNYSSELNVNALLLGDSALYLCASSLRGDGYTFGSGTRLTVV.